This T cell receptor (beta chain) was captured in a study of T cells in Graves' hyperthyroidism and ophthalmopathy. With 2 bases removed from V and 5 bases from J, the gap between germline ends came to 15 bases. CDR1 is SEHNR, CDR2 FQNEAQ, per germline (reference sequence). CDR3 length: 16 amino acids. The investigators amplified TCR beta CDR3 regions from RNA transcripts. In the first-round RT-PCR of the TCR CDR3, the HTBI primer set was used. TCRdb re-called the multiplex PCR reads with MiXCR, one entry per CDR3 protein. The table lists hundreds of thousands of distinct CDR3 sequences, about 22% of them singletons, with under 55% in the top ten. The table lists this clonotype with many counts. Diagnostic decisions used clinical symptoms, serum thyroxine and TRAb, thyroid ultrasound and orbital computed tomography.

Input material: blood. This sequence joins TRBV7-9 and TRBJ2-2; a weak D match, TRBD1 (6 bases). This sequence was found in a woman between 65 and 79 years old with Graves' ophthalmopathy. The CDR3 here is CASSLSWTDRTGELFF. CDR3 DNA: TGTGCCAGCAGCTTATCCTGGACAGACCGAACCGGGGAGCTGTTTTTT.